What follows are 27 T cell receptor beta chains derived from one specimen sequenced in a study. Tregs were sorted as CD4+CD25+CD127-/low cells. One entry per CDR3 protein results from TCRdb running MiXCR on the 5' RACE reads. The data contain 62,000 or so distinct CDR3 sequences, 26% of them singletons. Specimen: tumor-infiltrating Tregs sorted from the breast tumor. The receptors were sampled from a female donor with breast cancer.

This rearrangement joins TRBV13 to TRBJ2-1; 13 nucleotides agree with TRBD2. The V gene's germline CDR1 is PRHDT and CDR2 FYEKMQ (reference sequence). CDR3 length equals 17 residues. The junction had 14 bases not matched to a gene; V was cut back by 5 bases and J by 10 bases. This chain's CDR3 is CASSTRTSGSPLGEQFF. The CDR3 DNA sequence: TGTGCCAGCAGCACCAGGACTAGCGGGAGTCCCCTTGGGGAGCAGTTCTTC.

This clonotype was seen many times. V and J are TRBV20-1 and TRBJ2-3, with TRBD1 as a possible D gene (5 bases). Between the trimmed V and J ends, which lost 5 bases and 2 bases, there was a span of 14 bases. The germline CDR1 and CDR2 sequences are DFQATT and SNEGSKA (reference sequence). The CDR3 extends over 14 amino acids. The chain's CDR3 is CSAAEQAVTDTQYF. CDR3 nucleotides: TGCAGTGCTGCCGAACAGGCAGTCACAGATACGCAGTATTTT.

This clonotype was detected a few times. Here the CDR3 DNA reads TGCGCCAGCAGCCAACCAGGGGTCTACGAGCAGTACTTC. Encoded protein: CASSQPGVYEQYF. The chain links TRBV4-1 to TRBJ2-7; D perhaps matches TRBD1 (6 bases). The V gene's germline CDR1 is MGHRA and CDR2 YSYEKL. The CDR3 runs to 13 residues. With 2 bases removed from V and 3 bases from J, the gap between germline ends came to 8 bases.

This clonotype was detected only a few times. V and J are TRBV7-2 and TRBJ2-5, with 9 bases lining up with TRBD2. The length of the CDR3 is 15 residues. The germline V gene encodes CDR1 SGHTA and CDR2 FQGNSA. V shed 3 bases and J 5 bases; nucleotides not matched to a gene: 7. The CDR3 reads CASSLPIAGVETQYF. The CDR3 DNA reads TGTGCCAGCAGCTTGCCGATAGCGGGAGTGGAGACCCAGTACTTC.

In its sample, this clonotype was seen many times. The V call is TRBV29-1, the J call TRBJ1-5, with TRBD1 identical over 8 bases. Per the germline V gene, CDR1 is SQVTM and CDR2 is ANQGSEA. V shed 0 bases and J 7 bases; nucleotides not matched to a gene: 2. The CDR3 has 13 amino acids. CDR3 nucleotide sequence: TGCAGCGTTGAAGAACAGGGGGGCCAGCCCCAGCATTTT. It is translated as CSVEEQGGQPQHF.

This clonotype was seen ten or more times. The V and J genes are TRBV7-2 and TRBJ2-7; 9 nucleotides agree with TRBD2. CDR3 length equals 17 residues. Germline loops: CDR1 SGHTA, CDR2 FQGNSA. Trimming removed 1 base from V and 4 bases from J; junction bases left unmatched: 11. The CDR3 coding sequence is TGTGCCAGCAGCTTAGTGGCGGGGGGGCCAATAGGATACGAGCAGTACTTC. This sequence encodes CASSLVAGGPIGYEQYF.

This clonotype was counted between two and nine times. The chain links TRBV6-9 to TRBJ2-5, with D hard to call. V was clipped by 8 bases and J by 3 bases, with 7 bases between them. Germline V gene data show CDR1 as MNHGY and CDR2 as SVAAGI. This CDR3 is 11 amino acids long. In DNA, the CDR3 is TGTGCCAGCCAGTCGAAAGAGACCCAGTACTTC. Its translation is CASQSKETQYF.

About this clonotype itself: The germline gene is not matched at one end of the junction; a read error may be the cause. This chain links TRBV19 with TRBJ1-2; 9 bases agree with TRBD1. The CDR3 spans 15 residues. Germline CDR1 is LNHDA and CDR2 is SQIVND (reference sequence). CDR3 coding DNA: TGTGTCAGTAGTCTTGACAGGGGGAAGAACTATGGCTACACCTTC. Translated, it gives CVSSLDRGKNYGYTF. Variable domain in full (rest from reference TRBV19 and TRBJ1-2): DGGITQSPKYLFRKEGQNVTLSCEQNLNHDAMYWYRQDPGQGLRLIYYSQIVNDFQKGDIAEGYSVSREKKESFPLTVTSAQKNPTAFYLCVSSLDRGKNYGYTFGSGTRLTVV.

The rearrangement links TRBV7-9 to TRBJ1-1, with D possibly matching TRBD1 (5 bases). The CDR3 covers 15 residues. The germline CDR1 and CDR2 sequences are SEHNR and FQNEAQ (reference sequence). Trimming removed 5 bases at V and 5 bases at J, with 18 bases between. The CDR3 coding sequence is TGTGCCAGCAGCGGCATCCGGGACCCTCTTACTGAAGCTTTCTTT. Translation: CASSGIRDPLTEAFF.

In regard to this clonotype: Sequence at one end of the junction differs from germline and may be a read error. The gene calls are TRBV6-2 or TRBV6-3 and TRBJ2-3; weak D call: TRBD2 (6 bases). Germline V lookup: CDR1 MNHEY, CDR2 SVGEGT. This CDR3 contains 15 residues. Here the CDR3 DNA reads TGTACCAGCAAGCGGTTTAGCGGAGCCTTGGATACGCAGTATTTT. This translates into CTSKRFSGALDTQYF.

This clonotype turned up a few times. V is TRBV4-1 and J is TRBJ2-1, with D maybe TRBD2 (5 bases). This CDR3 is 15 amino acids long. Trimming shortened V by 3 bases and J by 8 bases, and 17 bases separated the two germline ends. The V gene's germline CDR1 is MGHRA and CDR2 YSYEKL. The CDR3 loop reads CASSHLVGRVHEQFF. The CDR3 region has the DNA TGCGCCAGCAGCCATCTTGTAGGGCGGGTCCATGAGCAGTTCTTC.

This chain uses TRBV2 with TRBJ1-6; D ambiguous. The length of the CDR3 is 15 residues. The V gene's germline CDR1 is SNHLY and CDR2 FYNNEI. The ends were cut back, 5 bases at V and 7 bases at J, with 15 bases in the middle. The CDR3 region has the DNA TGTGCCAGCAGTCCTAGTCACGGGATAAATTCACCCCTCCACTTT. The encoded protein is CASSPSHGINSPLHF.

This rearrangement joins TRBV5-4 to TRBJ2-7, with 9 nucleotides matching TRBD1. The CDR3 totals 14 residues. V gave up 4 bases and J gave up 5 bases; unmatched junction bases: 7. Germline V lookup: CDR1 SGHNT, CDR2 YYREEE (reference sequence). Written as DNA, the CDR3 is TGTGCCAGCAGCCCGGGACAGGGCGTCAACGAGCAGTACTTC. As protein: CASSPGQGVNEQYF.

This clonotype is labeled as medium-sized. The chain employs TRBV15 and TRBJ1-2, with D possibly being TRBD1 (6 bases). V dropped 8 bases and J dropped 6 bases, with 19 bases sitting between them. This CDR3 has 14 amino acids. From germline, CDR1 is LNHNV and CDR2 YYDKDF (reference sequence). This CDR3 is CATSRDTQVNGYTF. The CDR3 DNA sequence: TGTGCCACCTCGAGGGACACACAGGTAAATGGCTACACCTTC.

The chain's CDR3 is CASSLELGGIYEQYF. The CDR3 nucleotides are TGTGCCAGCAGCTTAGAGCTGGGGGGGATCTACGAGCAGTACTTC. The rearrangement joins TRBV11-2 to TRBJ2-7, with 7 bases fitting TRBD2. Germline V gene sequence: CDR1 SGHAT, CDR2 FQNNGV. The CDR3 consists of 15 residues. With 0 bases clipped from V and 3 bases from J, the junction kept 5 bases outside the gene matches.

The CDR3 nucleotides read TGTGCCACCAGTGTCCGAGGACAGGGCACAGATACGCAGTATTTT. The encoded protein is CATSVRGQGTDTQYF. The J gene is TRBJ2-3, the V gene TRBV24-1; 7 bases map to TRBD1. Germline V lookup: CDR1 KGHDR, CDR2 SFDVKD. This CDR3 has 15 residues. V shed 5 bases, J shed 1 base, and the junction held 5 bases outside the gene matches.

This clonotype was seen only a few times. The chain uses TRBV5-1 and TRBJ2-3; no clear D gene. The germline CDR1 and CDR2 sequences are SGHRS and YFSETQ. V lost 2 bases and J lost 5, with 6 bases in between. CDR3 size: 12 residues. CDR3 nucleotides: TGCGCCAGCAGCTTCAACAGAGATACGCAGTATTTT. Translated, it gives CASSFNRDTQYF.

This clonotype was observed at least ten times. The rearrangement links TRBV12-3 or TRBV12-4 to TRBJ2-2; D not certain. V shed 3 bases and J shed 9 bases, with 5 bases lying between them. CDR3 length equals 11 residues. CDR3 protein: CASSLGRELFF. The CDR3 DNA follows: TGTGCCAGCAGTTTGGGGAGGGAGCTGTTTTTT.

This clonotype was picked up a small number of times. This sequence joins TRBV6-5 and TRBJ1-4, with 8 positions matching TRBD1. V was clipped by 6 bases and J by 10 bases; unmatched bases: 7. The germline gives CDR1 MNHEY, CDR2 SVGAGI. The CDR3 is 13 residues long. CDR3 coding DNA: TGTGCCAGCAGCTTGGACAGGGCACGAAAACTGTTTTTT. It encodes CASSLDRARKLFF.

There are a few counts of this clonotype. The chain carries TRBV28 and TRBJ2-3; D is possibly TRBD1 (6 bases). V gave up 8 bases and J gave up 1 base, with 19 bases separating them. Looked up from germline, CDR1 is MDHEN and CDR2 is SYDVKM. This CDR3 region has 16 residues. In DNA form, the CDR3 reads TGTGCCAGCGGGCATACAGGGAGTTGGGGCACAGATACGCAGTATTTT. Translating it yields CASGHTGSWGTDTQYF. Full variable domain (rest looked up from reference TRBV28 and TRBJ2-3): DVKVTQSSRYLVKRTGEKVFLECVQDMDHENMFWYRQDPGLGLRLIYFSYDVKMKEKGDIPEGYSVSREKKERFSLILESASTNQTSMYLCASGHTGSWGTDTQYFGPGTRLTVL.

The rearrangement joins TRBV30 to TRBJ2-3; no definite D call. Germline V gives CDR1 GTSNPN, CDR2 SVGIG (reference sequence). Trimming stripped 2 bases from V and 2 bases from J, with 14 bases between. The CDR3 extends over 15 amino acids. Written as DNA, the CDR3 is TGTGCCTGGAGTCAGACCGGTACAACCACAGATACGCAGTATTTT. This translates into CAWSQTGTTTDTQYF.

The chain recombines TRBV2 with TRBJ2-5; D may be TRBD1 (6 bases). V gave up 7 bases and J gave up 0 bases, with 12 bases separating them. This CDR3 spans 14 amino acids. Germline-derived CDR1 and CDR2 are SNHLY and FYNNEI. DNA of the CDR3: TGTGCCAGCACCGAGGGGGTGAACCAAGAGACCCAGTACTTC. Translating gives CASTEGVNQETQYF.

The chain has TRBV10-2 and TRBJ2-5; possible D gene TRBD1, 5 bases. The CDR3 sequence is 13 residues long. Trimming shortened V by 6 bases and J by 3 bases, and 11 bases separated the two germline ends. Germline V gives CDR1 WSHSY, CDR2 SAAADI. This CDR3 reads CASSFRVKETQYF. In DNA, the CDR3 is TGCGCCAGCAGCTTCAGGGTCAAAGAGACCCAGTACTTC.

This clonotype was counted many times. The genes are TRBV29-1 and TRBJ2-5, with a tentative D call TRBD1 (5 bases). This CDR3 comprises 12 residues. Germline-derived CDR1 and CDR2 are SQVTM and ANQGSEA. Between the trimmed V and J ends, which lost 4 bases and 2 bases, there was a span of 8 bases. CDR3 in amino acids: CSVGQRQETQYF. The CDR3 DNA is TGCAGCGTTGGACAGCGACAAGAGACCCAGTACTTC.

The chain carries TRBV5-1 and TRBJ2-3; 13 bases fit TRBD2. Trimming cost V 4 bases and J 2 bases; bases outside gene matches: 4. This CDR3 is built from 16 residues. Germline V gives CDR1 SGHRS, CDR2 YFSETQ. The CDR3 protein is CASSRTSGGVTDTQYF. The CDR3 coding sequence is TGCGCCAGCAGCCGGACTAGCGGGGGAGTCACAGATACGCAGTATTTT.

The chain joins TRBV7-3 to TRBJ2-2; 7 positions agree with TRBD1. This CDR3 comprises 12 residues. Trimming took 10 bases from V and 5 from J; bases not matched to a gene: 4. Germline V gene lookup returns CDR1 SGHTA and CDR2 FQGTGA. DNA for the CDR3: TGTGCCAACAGACAGGGTACCGGGGAGCTGTTTTTT. This encodes CANRQGTGELFF.

The gene calls are TRBV7-2 and TRBJ2-7; D uncertain. Trimming took off 6 bases at V and 4 bases at J, with 13 bases between the two ends. The CDR3 runs 13 residues. Germline V lookup: CDR1 SGHTA, CDR2 FQGNSA. The CDR3 sequence: CASSSDPTYEQYF. The CDR3 DNA is TGTGCCAGCAGTTCCGACCCTACTTACGAGCAGTACTTC.